The 6 T cell receptor beta chains reported below all come from one sample, sequenced in a study of blood T cells in healthy people across ages (dated by TCRdb to the mid-2010s). The method behind the library was 5' RACE. Sequenced using an Illumina HiSeq 2500. A second roughly 6 to 12 cycle PCR used a sample-barcoded 5' primer and a J-beta primer mix. TCRdb reprocessing: public reads trimmed at Q25 with fastp, clones called with MiXCR, in-frame beta chains kept. CDR3 protein duplicates are merged, each entry listing the most common genes and DNA. The sample table holds almost 1 million distinct CDR3 sequences, of which roughly half were seen once. Over 20% of the sample belongs to the ten largest clones. The material sequenced was blood. These receptors originate from an older woman in good health.

J is TRBJ2-3 and V is TRBV27, with 8 bases lining up with TRBD2. Germline V gene lookup returns CDR1 MNHEY and CDR2 SMNVEV (reference sequence). The ends lost 5 bases at V and 4 bases at J; junction bases unmatched: 11. The CDR3 has 16 amino acids. The CDR3 nucleotides read TGTGCCAGCAGTCCGAAAATAGCGGGATGGGCAGATACGCAGTATTTT. As protein: CASSPKIAGWADTQYF.

Notes on this clonotype: The junction departs from the called germline gene at one end, perhaps through a read error. This sequence joins TRBV11-2 and TRBJ2-1; possibly TRBD2 for D (5 bases). Germline CDR1 and CDR2: SGHAT and FQNNGV. The CDR3 spans 15 residues. The CDR3 DNA follows: TGTGCCAGCAGCTTCGTCGGAGGCTCCTACAATGGGCAGTTCTTC. This codes for CASSFVGGSYNGQFF.

This chain uses TRBV20-1 with TRBJ2-7; the match to TRBD2 covers 7 bases. The CDR3 totals 16 residues. The V gene's germline CDR1 is DFQATT and CDR2 SNEGSKA (reference sequence). The junction had 10 bases not matched to a gene; V was cut back by 0 bases and J by 2 bases. Here the CDR3 DNA reads TGCAGTGCTAGAGATCCCGCTAGCGGAGGGACCTACGAGCAGTACTTC. Its translation: CSARDPASGGTYEQYF.

This chain joins TRBV21-1 and TRBJ2-3; the listed D gene, TRBD1, was not tested against the DNA. TRBV21-1 is annotated as a pseudogene. The length of the CDR3 is 13 residues. As DNA, the CDR3 is TGTGCCAGCAGCGGGGCCCCCGGAGATACGCAGTATTTT. Translation: CASSGAPGDTQYF.

The chain has TRBV10-1 and TRBJ2-1; 9 bases match TRBD2. The DNA end is a closer match to TRBJ2-7, so the J assignment may be wrong. Germline values: CDR1 WNHNN, CDR2 SYGVQD (reference sequence). The CDR3 contains 16 residues. CDR3 amino acids: CAPRAGGSYSYNEQYF. As DNA, the CDR3 is TGCGCCCCCAGGGCGGGAGGGTCTTACTCCTACAATGAGCAGTACTTC.

This chain uses TRBV16 with TRBJ2-5; TRBD2 aligns across 9 bases. Germline-derived CDR1 and CDR2 are KGHSY and FQNENV. The CDR3 runs to 14 residues. After removal of 4 bases from V and 5 bases from J, the junction contained 5 bases not matched to a gene. The CDR3, as DNA: TGTGCCAGCAGCCCGGGACTAGCATACGAGACCCAGTACTTC. This codes for CASSPGLAYETQYF.